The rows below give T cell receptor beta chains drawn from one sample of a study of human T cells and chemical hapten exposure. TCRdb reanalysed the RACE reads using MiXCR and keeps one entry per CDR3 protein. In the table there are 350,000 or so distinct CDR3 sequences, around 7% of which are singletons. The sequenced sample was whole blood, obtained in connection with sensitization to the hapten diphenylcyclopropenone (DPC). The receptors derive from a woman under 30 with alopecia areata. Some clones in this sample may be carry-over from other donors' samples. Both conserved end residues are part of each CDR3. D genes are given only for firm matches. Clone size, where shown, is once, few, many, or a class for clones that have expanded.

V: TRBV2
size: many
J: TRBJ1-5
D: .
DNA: TGTGCCAGCAGTGAAACACAGGGAAGCAATCAGCCCCAGCATTTT
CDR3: CASSETQGSNQPQHF

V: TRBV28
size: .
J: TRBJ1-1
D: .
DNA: TGTGCCAGCAGTTTTCAACAGGGTGAAGCTTTCTTT
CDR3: CASSFQQGEAFF

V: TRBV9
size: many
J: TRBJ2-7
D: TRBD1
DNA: TGTGCCAGCAGCTACGGGACAGGGGATTTCTACGAGCAGTACTTC
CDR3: CASSYGTGDFYEQYF

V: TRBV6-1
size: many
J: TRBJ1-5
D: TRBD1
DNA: TGTGCCAGCAGTTCAACAGGGGGCGGTCAGCCCCAGCATTTT
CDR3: CASSSTGGGQPQHF

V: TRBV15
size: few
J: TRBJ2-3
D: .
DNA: TGTGCCACCAGCCCAAGGAGCGCGGCCACAGATACGCAGTATTTT
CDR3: CATSPRSAATDTQYF

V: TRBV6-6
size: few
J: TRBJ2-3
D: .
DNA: TGTGCCAGCACCCTTCCGGGCAGGCCAGGTGGCACAGATACGCAGTATTTT
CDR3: CASTLPGRPGGTDTQYF

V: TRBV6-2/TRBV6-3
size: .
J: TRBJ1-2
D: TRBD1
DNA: TGTGCCAGCAGTTACTCGACAGGGTTGGCTCCCAGCTATGGCTACACCTTC
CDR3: CASSYSTGLAPSYGYTF

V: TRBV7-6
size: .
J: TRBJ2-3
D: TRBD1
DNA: TGTGCCAGCAGTATACATAGGGGGCAAAGCACAGATACGCAGTATTTT
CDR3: CASSIHRGQSTDTQYF

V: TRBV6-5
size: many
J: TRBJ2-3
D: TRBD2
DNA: TGTGCCTGCCGACGGGGGGGCGGGACAGATACGCAGTATTTT
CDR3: CACRRGGGTDTQYF

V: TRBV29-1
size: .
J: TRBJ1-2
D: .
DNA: TGCAGCGTTCGAGACACCTATGGCTACACCTTC
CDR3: CSVRDTYGYTF

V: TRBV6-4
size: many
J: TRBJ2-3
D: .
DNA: TGTGCCAGCAGTGCCGTCGCCCGAACTAGCATGGGCACAGATACGCAGTATTTT
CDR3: CASSAVARTSMGTDTQYF

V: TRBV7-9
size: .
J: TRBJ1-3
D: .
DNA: TGTGCCAGCCTCCAGGGCACCATATATTTT
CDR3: CASLQGTIYF

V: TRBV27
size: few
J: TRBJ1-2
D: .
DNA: TGTGCCAGCAGTTCGTCCGGGGGACCCTATGGCTACACCTTC
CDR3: CASSSSGGPYGYTF

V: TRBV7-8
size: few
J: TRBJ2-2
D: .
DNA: TGTGCCAGCAGCCCGTACATCACGGACACCGGGGAGCTGTTTTTT
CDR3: CASSPYITDTGELFF

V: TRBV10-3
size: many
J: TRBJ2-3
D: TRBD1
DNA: TGTGCCGGGGGTGACCGCCCCGGGACAGGGAGTTCAGATACGCAGTATTTT
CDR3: CAGGDRPGTGSSDTQYF

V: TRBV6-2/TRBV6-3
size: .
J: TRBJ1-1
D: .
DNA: TGTGCCAGCAGTTACTCGGCAGGGCTAATGAACACTGAAGCTTTCTTT
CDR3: CASSYSAGLMNTEAFF

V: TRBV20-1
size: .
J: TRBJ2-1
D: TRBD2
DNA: TGCAGTGCTTTCAGGACTAGCGGGGGACCTGAGCAGTTCTTC
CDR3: CSAFRTSGGPEQFF

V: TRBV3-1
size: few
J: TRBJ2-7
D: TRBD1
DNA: TGTGCCAGCAGCCACCGGGACAGGGTACACGAGCAGTACTTC
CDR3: CASSHRDRVHEQYF

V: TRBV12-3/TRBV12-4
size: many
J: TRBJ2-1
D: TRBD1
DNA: TGTGCCAGCAGGGAAGCCGGGACAGGGGGCTACAATGAGCAGTTCTTC
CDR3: CASREAGTGGYNEQFF

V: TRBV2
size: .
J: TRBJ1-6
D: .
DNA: TGTGCCAGCAGTGAATCCGCGACAGTAACACCCCTCCACTTT
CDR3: CASSESATVTPLHF

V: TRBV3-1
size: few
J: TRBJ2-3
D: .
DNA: TGTGCCAGCAGCCAGAGGCGACAGTCGGCGGATACGCAGTATTTT
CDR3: CASSQRRQSADTQYF

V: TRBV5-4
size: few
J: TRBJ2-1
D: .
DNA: TGTGCCAGCAGCGAGCCGGGACTTTCCTCCTACAATGAGCAGTTCTTC
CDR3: CASSEPGLSSYNEQFF

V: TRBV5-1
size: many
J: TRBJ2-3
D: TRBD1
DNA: TGCGCCAGCAGCCAGGACAGGGGTTCAGATACGCAGTATTTT
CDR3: CASSQDRGSDTQYF

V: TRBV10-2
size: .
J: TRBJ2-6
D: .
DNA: TGCGCCAGCACCGGGAACTCCCCCTCTGGGGCCAACGTCCTGACTTTC
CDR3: CASTGNSPSGANVLTF

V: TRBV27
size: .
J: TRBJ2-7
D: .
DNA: TGTGCCAGCAGTTCTACCGACAGGAGACGAAGGTACTTC
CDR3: CASSSTDRRRRYF

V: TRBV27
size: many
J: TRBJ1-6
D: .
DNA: TGTGCCAGCAGTTTATCTGCGGGAGATAATTCACCCCTCCACTTT
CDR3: CASSLSAGDNSPLHF

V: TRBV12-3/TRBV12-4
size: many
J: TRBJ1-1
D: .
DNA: TGTGCCAGCAGTTTGGCCCAGTCTGAAGCTTTCTTT
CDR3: CASSLAQSEAFF

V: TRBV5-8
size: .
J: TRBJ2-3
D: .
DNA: TGTGCCAGCAGCTACTTATGGGTGCCTTTT
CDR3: CASSYLWVPF

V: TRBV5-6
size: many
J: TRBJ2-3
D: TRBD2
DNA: TGTGCCAGCAGCTTGATAAGGCGGGGGGGCAATACAGATACGCAGTATTTT
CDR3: CASSLIRRGGNTDTQYF

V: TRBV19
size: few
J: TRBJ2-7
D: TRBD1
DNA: TGTGCCAGTAGCGAAGGAAACAGGGGTTTGGAGTACGAGCAGTACTTC
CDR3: CASSEGNRGLEYEQYF

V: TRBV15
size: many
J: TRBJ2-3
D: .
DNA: TGTGCCACCAGCAGGGGAGGGGGGGGCAGAGATACGCAGTATTTT
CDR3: CATSRGGGGRDTQYF

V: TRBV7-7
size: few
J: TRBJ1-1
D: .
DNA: TGTGCTAGCAGCTTACCTGAAGCTTTCTTT
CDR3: CASSLPEAFF

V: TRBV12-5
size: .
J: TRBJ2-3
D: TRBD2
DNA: TGTGCTAGTGGTTTGTCAACTAGCGATCAGGGCACAGATACGCAGTATTTT
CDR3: CASGLSTSDQGTDTQYF

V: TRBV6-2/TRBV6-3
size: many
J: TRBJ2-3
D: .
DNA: TGTGCCAGCAGTCCCGGGAGAACGACAGATACGCAGTATTTT
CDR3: CASSPGRTTDTQYF

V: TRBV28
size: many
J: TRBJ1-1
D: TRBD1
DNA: TGTGCCAGCAGGCAAAAGGGACAGGGAGATGAAGCTTTCTTT
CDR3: CASRQKGQGDEAFF

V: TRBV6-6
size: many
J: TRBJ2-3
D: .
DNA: TGTGCCAGCGAGTCTAGCACAGATACGCAGTATTTT
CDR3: CASESSTDTQYF

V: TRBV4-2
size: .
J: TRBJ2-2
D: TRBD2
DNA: TGTGCCAGCAGCCAAGAATGGACTAGCGGGGGGGTAGAGCTGTTTTTT
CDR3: CASSQEWTSGGVELFF

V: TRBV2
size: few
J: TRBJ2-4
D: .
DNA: TGTGCCAGCAGTGCCACCGAAAACATTCAGTACTTC
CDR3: CASSATENIQYF

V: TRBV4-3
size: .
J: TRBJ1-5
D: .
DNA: TGCGCCAGCAGCCAACATACACTTCGGGTTCGCAATCAGCCCCAGCATTTT
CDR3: CASSQHTLRVRNQPQHF

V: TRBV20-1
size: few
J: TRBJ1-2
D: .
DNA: TGCAGTGCTAAAGAGACCGGGAAGTATGGCTACACCTTC
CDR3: CSAKETGKYGYTF

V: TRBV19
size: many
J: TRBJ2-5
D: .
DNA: TGTGCCAGCCAGGCGGCAGAAGAGACCCAGTACTTC
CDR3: CASQAAEETQYF

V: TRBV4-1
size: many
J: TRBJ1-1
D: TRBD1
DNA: TGCGCCAGCAGCCACTTAGAGACAGGGAGAACTGAAGCTTTCTTT
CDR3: CASSHLETGRTEAFF

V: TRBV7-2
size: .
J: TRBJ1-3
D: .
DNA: TGTGCCAGCAGCTTCCAGGGGCTTTCTGGAAACACCATATATTTT
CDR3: CASSFQGLSGNTIYF

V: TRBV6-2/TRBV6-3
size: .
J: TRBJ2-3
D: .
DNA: TGTGCCAGCACGGGGGATCTTTTGAACACAGATACGCAGTATTTT
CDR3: CASTGDLLNTDTQYF

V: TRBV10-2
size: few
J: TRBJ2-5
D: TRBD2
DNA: TGCGCCAGCAGTGGGACTAGCGGGGGGAAGACCCAGTACTTC
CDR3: CASSGTSGGKTQYF

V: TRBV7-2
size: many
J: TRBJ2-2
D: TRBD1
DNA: TGTGCCAGCAGCGGACGACAGGGCGGGGAGCTGTTTTTT
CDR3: CASSGRQGGELFF

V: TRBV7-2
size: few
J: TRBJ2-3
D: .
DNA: TGTGCCAGCAGCTTAGAGGGGGGCCGAGGTACGCAGTATTTT
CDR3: CASSLEGGRGTQYF

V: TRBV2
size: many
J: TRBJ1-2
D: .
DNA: TGTGCCAGCAGTGAAGCGCAATTTGAACAGGGACCTAACTATGGCTACACCTTC
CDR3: CASSEAQFEQGPNYGYTF

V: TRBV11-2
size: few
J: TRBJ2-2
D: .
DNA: TGTGCCAGCAGCTTTTTGACCGGGATGAACACCGGGGAGCTGTTTTTT
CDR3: CASSFLTGMNTGELFF

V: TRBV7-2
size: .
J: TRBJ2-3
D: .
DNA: TGTGCCAGCAGCGCGGGGATTAGCACAGATACGCAGTATTTT
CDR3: CASSAGISTDTQYF

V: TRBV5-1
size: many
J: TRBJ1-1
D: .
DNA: TGCGCCAGCAGTGAGGGGACTGAAGCTTTCTTT
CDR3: CASSEGTEAFF

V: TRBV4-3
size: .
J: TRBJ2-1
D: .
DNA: TGCGCCAGCAGCCAGGGGGGCCATCCCTACAATGAGCAGTTCTTC
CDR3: CASSQGGHPYNEQFF

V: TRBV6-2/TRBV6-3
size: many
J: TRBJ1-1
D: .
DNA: TGTGCCAGCAGTTTCGGACGGTTGAACACTGAAGCTTTCTTT
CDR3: CASSFGRLNTEAFF

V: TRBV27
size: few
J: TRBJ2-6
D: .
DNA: TGTGCCAGCAGCTCGTTGGGGGAAGCTGGGGCCAACGTCCTGACTTTC
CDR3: CASSSLGEAGANVLTF

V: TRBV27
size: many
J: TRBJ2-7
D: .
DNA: TGTGCCAGCAGTTTGGCCGGGAATGTATACGAGCAGTACTTC
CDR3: CASSLAGNVYEQYF

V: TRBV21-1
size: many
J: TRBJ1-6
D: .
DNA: TGTGCCAGGGGGGACCAGAGCTCCTATAATTCACCCCTCCACTTT
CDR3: CARGDQSSYNSPLHF

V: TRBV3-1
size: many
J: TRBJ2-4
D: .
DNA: TGTGCCAGCAGCCAAGATTCGGCTGGGGACATTCAGTACTTC
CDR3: CASSQDSAGDIQYF